These 9 T cell receptor beta chains share one sample of origin, sequenced in a study of shared clonotypes between healthy human individuals (dated by TCRdb to 2020 to 2021). For the CD8 naive samples, CD45RO-negative cells were positively selected for CCR7, yielding a CD45RA+CCR7+ population from which TemRA cells were excluded. The receptor library was made with the immunoSEQ multiplex PCR assay. Held by TCRdb, this immuneACCESS table contains in-frame sequences only and omits some clones. Under half of the omission traces to an unresolved V gene where checked; the cause of the rest is unknown. This sample lists around 560,000 clones; approximately 96% were detected once. Approximately 0.11% of the sample belongs to the ten largest clones. The specimen was naive CD8+ T cells sorted from blood. The cell subset or site label on this specimen signifies: CD45RA+CCR7+. These receptors were obtained from a woman aged 30 to 39 in good health.

V usage is TRBV30 and J usage is TRBJ2-5; 7 positions match TRBD2. Germline V gives CDR1 GTSNPN, CDR2 SVGIG (reference sequence). The ends lost 3 bases at V and 2 bases at J; junction bases unmatched: 6. The CDR3 extends over 14 amino acids. The CDR3 loop reads CAWSLGGIQETQYF. CDR3 nucleotides: TGTGCCTGGAGCCTCGGGGGGATTCAAGAGACCCAGTACTTC.

V gene TRBV28 combines with J gene TRBJ2-7, with a tentative D call TRBD2 (6 bases). The V and J ends lost 2 bases and 1 base respectively, with 21 bases between them. This CDR3 has 18 amino acids. Germline V lookup: CDR1 MDHEN, CDR2 SYDVKM. CDR3 residues: CASSLNVVSGTSSYEQYF. The CDR3 coding sequence is TGTGCCAGCAGTTTAAATGTGGTTTCGGGGACTTCTTCCTACGAGCAGTACTTC. Full variable domain (outside the CDR3, taken from reference TRBV28 and TRBJ2-7): DVKVTQSSRYLVKRTGEKVFLECVQDMDHENMFWYRQDPGLGLRLIYFSYDVKMKEKGDIPEGYSVSREKKERFSLILESASTNQTSMYLCASSLNVVSGTSSYEQYFGPGTRLTVT.

DNA of the CDR3: TGTGCCAGCAGTTACCTGGGTCGTGAGACCCAGTACTTC. Residues: CASSYLGRETQYF. This chain uses TRBV6-5 with TRBJ2-5; D not certain. CDR1 is MNHEY and CDR2 is SVGAGI in the germline V gene. V lost 2 bases and J 5 bases, leaving 9 bases between the germline ends. The CDR3 runs to 13 residues.

This clone was counted once. The V gene is TRBV5-1, the J gene TRBJ2-6; 11 positions match TRBD1. Germline V gives CDR1 SGHRS, CDR2 YFSETQ. Trimming cost V 4 bases and J 2 bases; bases outside gene matches: 2. The CDR3 extends over 16 amino acids. The CDR3 nucleotides read TGCGCCAGCAGCCGGGACAGGGGGACTGGGGCCAACGTCCTGACTTTC. Its translation: CASSRDRGTGANVLTF.

The V and J genes are TRBV27 and TRBJ2-3; the match to TRBD1 covers 9 bases. Germline V gives CDR1 MNHEY, CDR2 SMNVEV (reference sequence). This CDR3 comprises 18 residues. V was pared by 4 bases and J by 2 bases, with 13 bases of the junction left unmatched. The DNA of the CDR3 is TGTGCCAGCAGTTCACAGGACTATGGGACAGGGATCACAGATACGCAGTATTTT. It encodes CASSSQDYGTGITDTQYF.

This clone was observed once. The chain carries TRBV6-5 and TRBJ1-3; perhaps TRBD1 as D (5 bases). The V gene lost 0 bases and the J gene lost 0 bases, with 9 bases spanning the gap. Germline V gene sequence: CDR1 MNHEY, CDR2 SVGAGI. CDR3 size: 16 residues. The CDR3 region is CASSYSGEGSGNTIYF. CDR3 coding DNA: TGTGCCAGCAGTTACTCAGGGGAGGGCTCTGGAAACACCATATATTTT.

The V gene is TRBV11-2, the J gene TRBJ2-7, with unresolved D. Trimming pared 3 bases from V and 5 bases from J, leaving 14 bases between. The CDR3 is 14 amino acids. The germline V gene has CDR1 SGHAT and CDR2 FQNNGV. In nucleotides, the CDR3 is TGTGCCAGCAGCTTGCAGAACAATGTCCACGAGCAGTACTTC. Protein product: CASSLQNNVHEQYF.

The V gene is TRBV7-9, the J gene TRBJ2-5; no clear D. The assigned J gene may be wrong: the sequence end matches TRBJ2-7 better. CDR3 length: 14 amino acids. The germline V gene encodes CDR1 SEHNR and CDR2 FQNEAQ (reference sequence). The CDR3 region is CASSLVTVGYEQYF. CDR3 bases: TGTGCCAGCAGCTTAGTCACAGTCGGGTACGAGCAGTACTTC.

V and J are TRBV4-1 and TRBJ2-1; D is unclear. Germline values: CDR1 MGHRA, CDR2 YSYEKL. The V end was cut by 1 base, the J end by 8 bases, with 18 bases between. The CDR3 is 16 amino acids. The CDR3 region is CASSQAMWEGEHEQFF. CDR3 DNA: TGCGCCAGCAGCCAAGCCATGTGGGAAGGAGAACATGAGCAGTTCTTC.